This T cell receptor (delta chain) emerged from a study of gamma-delta chains in newborns, infants, children. TCRdb re-called the reads with CATT. The sample lists around 4,000 delta-chain clones; about 36% were seen once. By sample fraction, this clone is medium-sized (0.01 to 0.1%). Sequencing was performed on blood. This clonotype was sampled from a child who received the measles vaccine.

Here the CDR3 reads CACRAGGYSFKLIF. In nucleotides, the CDR3 is TGTGCCTGCCGGGCTGGGGGATATAGTTTTAAACTCATCTTT. V and J are TRDV2 and TRDJ1; 10 positions match TRDD3. This CDR3 region has 14 residues. Germline CDR1 is GEAIGNYY and CDR2 is EKD. The V segment lost 7 bases and the J segment 7 bases; nucleotides outside the gene matches: 11.